Detailed here is one T cell receptor (beta chain). The data originate from a study of T cells in tumors and immune-related adverse events. The protocol was immunoSEQ multiplex PCR, while the TCRdb copy is restricted to in-frame clones and leaves out a portion. This table holds approximately 11,000 clones, 85% to 95% found once. The sequence came from a female donor with metastatic renal cell carcinoma. Here the sequenced sample was lymph node tissue, taken from a patient treated with anti-PD-1 therapy.

The DNA of the CDR3 is TGTGCCAGCAGCTTACCGGCTGGGGCCAACGTCCTGACTTTC. It is translated as CASSLPAGANVLTF. The chain joins TRBV7-2 to TRBJ2-6; D unresolved. V was clipped by 2 bases and J by 2 bases, with 4 bases between them. The germline gives CDR1 SGHTA, CDR2 FQGNSA. The CDR3 loop spans 14 amino acids.